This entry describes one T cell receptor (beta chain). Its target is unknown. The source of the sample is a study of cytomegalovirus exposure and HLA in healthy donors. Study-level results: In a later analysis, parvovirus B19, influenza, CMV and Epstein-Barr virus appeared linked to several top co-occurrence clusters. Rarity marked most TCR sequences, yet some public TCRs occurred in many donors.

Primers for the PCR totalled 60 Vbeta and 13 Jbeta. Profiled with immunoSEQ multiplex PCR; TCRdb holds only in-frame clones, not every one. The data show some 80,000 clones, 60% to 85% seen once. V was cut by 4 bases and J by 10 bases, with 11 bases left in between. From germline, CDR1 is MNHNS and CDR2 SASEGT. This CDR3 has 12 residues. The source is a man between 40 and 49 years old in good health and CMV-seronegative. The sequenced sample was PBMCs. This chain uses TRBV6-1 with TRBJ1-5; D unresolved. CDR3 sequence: CASSAKSIPQHF. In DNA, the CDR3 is TGTGCCAGCAGTGCTAAAAGTATTCCCCAGCATTTT.